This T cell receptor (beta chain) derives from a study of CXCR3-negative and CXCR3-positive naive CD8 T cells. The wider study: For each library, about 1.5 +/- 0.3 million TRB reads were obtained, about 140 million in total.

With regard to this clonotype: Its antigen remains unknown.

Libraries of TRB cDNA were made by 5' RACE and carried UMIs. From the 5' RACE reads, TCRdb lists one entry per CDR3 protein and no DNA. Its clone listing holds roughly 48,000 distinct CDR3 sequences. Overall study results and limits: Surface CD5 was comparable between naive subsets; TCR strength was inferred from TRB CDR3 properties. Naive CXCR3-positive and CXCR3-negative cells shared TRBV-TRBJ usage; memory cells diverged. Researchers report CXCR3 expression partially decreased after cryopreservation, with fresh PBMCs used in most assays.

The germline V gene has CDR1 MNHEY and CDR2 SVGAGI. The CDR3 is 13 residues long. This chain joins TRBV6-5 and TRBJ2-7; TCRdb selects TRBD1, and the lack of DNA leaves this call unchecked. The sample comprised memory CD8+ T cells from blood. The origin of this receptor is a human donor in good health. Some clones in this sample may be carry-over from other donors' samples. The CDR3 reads CASAPRGGYEQYF.